The source of this T cell receptor beta chain is a study of cytomegalovirus exposure and HLA in healthy donors. The study's findings and limits: Published work reported that the classifier diagnosed cytomegalovirus status with high specificity and sensitivity. In a later analysis, DRB1 alleles had the most associated TCRs; HLA-C alleles the fewest.

Only one count was recorded for this clone. Its specificity is unknown. From germline, CDR1 is MNHEY and CDR2 SVGAGI. The CDR3 is 15 residues long. The ends lost 6 bases at V and 2 bases at J; junction bases unmatched: 9. It was with 60 Vbeta and 13 Jbeta primers that the PCR ran. TCRdb's table, derived via immunoSEQ multiplex PCR, lists solely in-frame clones and lacks some. The top ten clones hold approximately 10% of a sample with more than 90,000 clones, 70% to 85% of them seen once. Sequencing used PBMCs. The sequence was obtained from a woman in her 50s in good health and CMV-seropositive. The chain couples TRBV6-5 to TRBJ2-7, with 8 nucleotides matching TRBD1. CDR3 region: CASSLYQGAAYEQYF. Written as DNA, the CDR3 is TGTGCCAGCAGCCTCTACCAGGGGGCGGCCTACGAGCAGTACTTC.